This T cell receptor beta chain was documented in a study of PD-L1 blockade in urothelial cancer. A single count supports this clone. Time point reported: peripheral blood 6 weeks after treatment start. Data came from immunoSEQ multiplex PCR; TCRdb stores just in-frame clones and leaves some out. The top ten clones hold less than 15% of a sample with about 45,000 clones, roughly 82% of them seen once. Germline V gives CDR1 SNHLY, CDR2 FYNNEI. There are 17 residues in the CDR3. V shed 5 bases and J 1 base; nucleotides not matched to a gene: 12. The chain is built from TRBV2 and TRBJ2-7; TRBD2 agrees at 9 bases. This clonotype was sampled from a man aged 60 to 69 with urothelial cancer. Material: PBMCs, obtained around atezolizumab (anti-PD-L1) treatment. CDR3 sequence (DNA): TGTGCCAGCAGTCCACAGGCTCTCGCGGGGGGGTCCTACGAGCAGTACTTC. This encodes CASSPQALAGGSYEQYF. The full variable domain, completed using reference TRBV2 and TRBJ2-7, is EPEVTQTPSHQVTQMGQEVILRCVPISNHLYFYWYRQILGQKVEFLVSFYNNEISEKSEIFDDQFSVERPDGSNFTLKIRSTKLEDSAMYFCASSPQALAGGSYEQYFGPGTRLTVT.